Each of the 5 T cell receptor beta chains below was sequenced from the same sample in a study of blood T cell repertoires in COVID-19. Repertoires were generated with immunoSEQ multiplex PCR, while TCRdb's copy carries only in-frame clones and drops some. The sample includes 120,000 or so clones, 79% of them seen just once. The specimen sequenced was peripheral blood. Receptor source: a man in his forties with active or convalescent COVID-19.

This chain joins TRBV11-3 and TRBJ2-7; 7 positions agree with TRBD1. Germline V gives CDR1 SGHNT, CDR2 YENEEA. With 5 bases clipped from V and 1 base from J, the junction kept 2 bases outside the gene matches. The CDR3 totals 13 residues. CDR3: CASSPDRSYEQYF. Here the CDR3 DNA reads TGTGCCAGCAGCCCGGACAGGTCCTACGAGCAGTACTTC.

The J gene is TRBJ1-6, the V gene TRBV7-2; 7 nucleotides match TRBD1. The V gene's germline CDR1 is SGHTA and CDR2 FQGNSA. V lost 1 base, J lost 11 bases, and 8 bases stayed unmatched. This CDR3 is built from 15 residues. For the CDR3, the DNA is TGTGCCAGCAGCTTAGAGGGCAGGGGGTTCGCACCCCTCCACTTT. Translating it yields CASSLEGRGFAPLHF.

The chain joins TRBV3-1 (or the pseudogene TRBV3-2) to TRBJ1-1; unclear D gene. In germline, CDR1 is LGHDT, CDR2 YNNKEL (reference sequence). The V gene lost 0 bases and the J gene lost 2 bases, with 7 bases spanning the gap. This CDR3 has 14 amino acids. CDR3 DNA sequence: TGTGCCAGCAGCCAAGAGCAGACTAACACTGAAGCTTTCTTT. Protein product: CASSQEQTNTEAFF.

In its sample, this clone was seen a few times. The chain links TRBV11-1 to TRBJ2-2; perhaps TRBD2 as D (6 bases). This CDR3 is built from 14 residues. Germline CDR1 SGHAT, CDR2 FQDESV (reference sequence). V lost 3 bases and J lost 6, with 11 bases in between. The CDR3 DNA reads TGTGCCAGCAGCTTCAGACTAGACTCCGGGGAGCTGTTTTTT. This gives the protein CASSFRLDSGELFF. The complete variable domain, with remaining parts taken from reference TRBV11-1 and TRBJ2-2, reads EAEVAQSPRYKITEKSQAVAFWCDPISGHATLYWYRQILGQGPELLVQFQDESVVDDSQLPKDRFSAERLKGVDSTLKIQPAELGDSAMYLCASSFRLDSGELFFGEGSRLTVL.

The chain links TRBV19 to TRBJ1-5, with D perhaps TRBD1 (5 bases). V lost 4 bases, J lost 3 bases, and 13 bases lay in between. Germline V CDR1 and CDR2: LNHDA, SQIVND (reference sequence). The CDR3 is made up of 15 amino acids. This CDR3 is CASSRDSSVNQPQHF. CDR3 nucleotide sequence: TGTGCCAGTAGTAGGGACTCATCAGTCAATCAGCCCCAGCATTTT.